This TCR beta chain was sequenced for a study of blood T cell repertoires in COVID-19. The wider study: Acute and convalescent COVID-19 samples came from the United States, Italy and Spain. From T cells, B-cell-depleted T cells, or PBMCs came the material, which was cDNA or gDNA.

The CDR3 length is 15 residues. V lost 3 bases, J lost 1 base, and 5 bases stayed unmatched. Germline-derived CDR1 and CDR2 are MGHDK and SYGVNS. Under the authors' procedure: Amplifying reference gene primers gave estimates of nucleated cell counts. Sequenced by immunoSEQ multiplex PCR; TCRdb stores in-frame clones only, minus some. The DNA gave D and trimming, while V, J and clone size come from that table. The sample shows around 220,000 clones, more than 70% of them seen only once. Participants' own reports of clinical history determined their cohort assignment. The chain couples TRBV25-1 to TRBJ1-1, with 7 bases identical to TRBD1. The TCR sequence derives from a woman between 40 and 50 years old with acute COVID-19. The sequenced sample consisted of PBMCs or T cells enriched from blood (not recorded which). This CDR3 is CASSEPGTANTEAFF. CDR3 bases: TGTGCCAGCAGTGAGCCCGGGACAGCGAACACTGAAGCTTTCTTT.